This T cell receptor (beta chain) was sequenced for a study of T cell repertoires in cytomegalovirus infection. The CDR3 is 15 residues long. The V and J ends lost 2 bases and 7 bases respectively, with 15 bases between them. Germline loops: CDR1 SGHVS, CDR2 FNYEAQ. In TCRdb, the reads were re-called with MiXCR into one record per CDR3 protein. The sample includes 100,000 or so distinct CDR3 sequences, roughly 29% seen only once; the top ten take more than 70%. As for this clonotype: Its specificity is unknown.

The TCR comes from a human donor in good health (CMV status not recorded). Some clones in this sample may be carry-over from other donors' samples. The chain combines TRBV7-6 with TRBJ2-1; D is unresolved. The specimen was CD8+ T cells from cultured PBMCs, collected from culture after CMV antigen stimulation. The CDR3 nucleotides are TGTGCCAGCAGCTTACTAAGGGAACAGACTAATGAGCAGTTCTTC. Its protein is CASSLLREQTNEQFF.